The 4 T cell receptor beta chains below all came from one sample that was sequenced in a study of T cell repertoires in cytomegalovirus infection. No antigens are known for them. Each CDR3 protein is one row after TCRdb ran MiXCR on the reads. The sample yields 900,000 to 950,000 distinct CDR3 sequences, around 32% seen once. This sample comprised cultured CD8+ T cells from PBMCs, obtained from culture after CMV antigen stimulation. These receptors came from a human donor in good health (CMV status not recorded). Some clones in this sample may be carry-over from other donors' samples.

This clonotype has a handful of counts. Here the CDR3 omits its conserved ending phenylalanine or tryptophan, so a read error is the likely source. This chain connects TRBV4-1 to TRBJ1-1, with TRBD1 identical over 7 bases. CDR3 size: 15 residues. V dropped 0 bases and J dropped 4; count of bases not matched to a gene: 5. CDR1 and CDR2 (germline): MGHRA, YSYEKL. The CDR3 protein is CASSQDSRDSTEAFL. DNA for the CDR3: TGCGCCAGCAGCCAAGATAGCCGGGACAGCACTGAAGCTTTCCTT.

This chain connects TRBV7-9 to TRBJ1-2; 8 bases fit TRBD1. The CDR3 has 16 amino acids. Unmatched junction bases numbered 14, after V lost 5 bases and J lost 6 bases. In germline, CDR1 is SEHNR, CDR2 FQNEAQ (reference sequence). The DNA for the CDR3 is TGTGCCAGCAGCCGAGATCGGACAGGGAAGGCGGATGGCTACACCTTC. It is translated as CASSRDRTGKADGYTF.

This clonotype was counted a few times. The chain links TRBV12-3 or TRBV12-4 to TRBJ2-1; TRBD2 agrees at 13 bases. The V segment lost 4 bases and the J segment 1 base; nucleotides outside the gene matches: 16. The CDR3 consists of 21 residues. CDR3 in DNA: TGTGCCAGCAGTTCGACCCAAGGGGGACTAGCGGGGACCGGGTCCTACAATGAGCAGTTCTTC. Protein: CASSSTQGGLAGTGSYNEQFF.

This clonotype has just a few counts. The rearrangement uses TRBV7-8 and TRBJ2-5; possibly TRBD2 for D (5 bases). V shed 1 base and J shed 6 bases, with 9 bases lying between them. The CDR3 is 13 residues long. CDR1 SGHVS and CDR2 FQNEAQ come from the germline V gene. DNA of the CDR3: TGTGCCAGCAGCTTAGTCGGGGTAAAGACCCAGTACTTC. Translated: CASSLVGVKTQYF.